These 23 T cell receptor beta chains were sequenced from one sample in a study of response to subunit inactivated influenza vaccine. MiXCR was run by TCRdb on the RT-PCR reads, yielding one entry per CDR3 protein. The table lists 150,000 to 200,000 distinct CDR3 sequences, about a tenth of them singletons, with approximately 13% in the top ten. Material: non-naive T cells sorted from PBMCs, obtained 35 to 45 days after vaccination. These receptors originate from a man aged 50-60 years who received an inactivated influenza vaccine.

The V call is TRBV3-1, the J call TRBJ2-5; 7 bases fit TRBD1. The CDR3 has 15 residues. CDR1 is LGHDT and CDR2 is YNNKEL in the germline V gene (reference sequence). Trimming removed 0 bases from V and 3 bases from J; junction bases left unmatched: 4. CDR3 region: CASSQDPGTEETQYF. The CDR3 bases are TGTGCCAGCAGCCAAGATCCGGGGACAGAAGAGACCCAGTACTTC.

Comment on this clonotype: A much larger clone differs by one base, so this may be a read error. The CDR3 DNA is TGTGCCATCAGCGTGCAGGTCCAAGAGACCCAGTACTTC. Encoded protein: CAISVQVQETQYF. V and J are TRBV5-4 and TRBJ2-5; D unclear. Germline assignment: CDR1 SGHNT and CDR2 YYREEE (reference sequence). The CDR3 contains 13 residues.

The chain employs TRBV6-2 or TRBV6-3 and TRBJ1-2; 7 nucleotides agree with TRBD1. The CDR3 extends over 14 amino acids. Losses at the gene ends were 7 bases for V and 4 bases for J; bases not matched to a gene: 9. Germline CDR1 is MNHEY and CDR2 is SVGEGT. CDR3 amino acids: CASTSRDRAYGYTF. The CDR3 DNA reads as TGTGCCAGCACTTCCCGGGACAGAGCCTATGGCTACACCTTC.

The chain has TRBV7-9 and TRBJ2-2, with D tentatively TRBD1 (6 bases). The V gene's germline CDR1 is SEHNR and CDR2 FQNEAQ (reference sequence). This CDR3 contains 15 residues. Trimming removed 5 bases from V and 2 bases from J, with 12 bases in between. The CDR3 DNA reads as TGTGCCAGCAGCCTGGACAGTGGTAACACCGGGGAGCTGTTTTTT. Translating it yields CASSLDSGNTGELFF.

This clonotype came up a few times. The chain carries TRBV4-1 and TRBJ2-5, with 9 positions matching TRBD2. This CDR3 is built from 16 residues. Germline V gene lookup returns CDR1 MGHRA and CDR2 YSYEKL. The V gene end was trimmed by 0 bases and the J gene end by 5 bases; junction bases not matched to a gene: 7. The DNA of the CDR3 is TGCGCCAGCAGCCAAGATCCGGGACTAGCTTCCGAGACCCAGTACTTC. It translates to CASSQDPGLASETQYF.

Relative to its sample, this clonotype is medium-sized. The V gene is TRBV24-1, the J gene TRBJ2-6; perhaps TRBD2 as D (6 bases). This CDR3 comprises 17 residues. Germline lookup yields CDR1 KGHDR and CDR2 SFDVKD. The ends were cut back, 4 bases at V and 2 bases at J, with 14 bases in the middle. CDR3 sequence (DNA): TGTGCCACCAGTGACCCTCGGCGGGGTGCTGGGGCCAACGTCCTGACTTTC. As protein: CATSDPRRGAGANVLTF.

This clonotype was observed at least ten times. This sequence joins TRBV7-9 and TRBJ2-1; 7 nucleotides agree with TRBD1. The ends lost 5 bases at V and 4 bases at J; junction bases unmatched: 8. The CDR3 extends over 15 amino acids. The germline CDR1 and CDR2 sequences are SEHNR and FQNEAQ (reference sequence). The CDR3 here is CASSPKGARYNEQFF. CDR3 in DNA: TGTGCCAGCAGCCCTAAGGGGGCGCGTTACAATGAGCAGTTCTTC.

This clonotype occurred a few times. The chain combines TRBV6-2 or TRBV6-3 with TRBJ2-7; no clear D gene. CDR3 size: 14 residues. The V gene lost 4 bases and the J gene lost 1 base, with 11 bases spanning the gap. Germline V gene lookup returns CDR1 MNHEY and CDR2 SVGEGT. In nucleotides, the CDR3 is TGTGCCAGCAGTTCCCCCTTACAATCCTACGAGCAGTACTTC. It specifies CASSSPLQSYEQYF.

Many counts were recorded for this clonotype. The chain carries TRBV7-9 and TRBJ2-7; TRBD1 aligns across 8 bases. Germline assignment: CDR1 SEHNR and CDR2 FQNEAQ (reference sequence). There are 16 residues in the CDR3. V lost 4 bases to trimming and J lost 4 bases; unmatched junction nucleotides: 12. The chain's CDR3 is CASSSRELDREYEQYF. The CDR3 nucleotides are TGTGCCAGCAGCTCCCGGGAGTTGGACAGGGAATACGAGCAGTACTTC.

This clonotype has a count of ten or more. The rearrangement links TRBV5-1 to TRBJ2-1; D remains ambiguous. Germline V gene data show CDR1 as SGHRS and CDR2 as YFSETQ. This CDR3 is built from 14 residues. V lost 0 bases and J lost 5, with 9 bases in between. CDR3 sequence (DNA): TGCGCCAGCAGCTTGGAATTAAGAGACAATGAGCAGTTCTTC. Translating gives CASSLELRDNEQFF.

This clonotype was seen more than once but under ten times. The CDR3 DNA sequence: TGTGCCACCAGCAGTGAACGACAGGGCCGAAATCAGCCCCAGCATTTT. It translates to CATSSERQGRNQPQHF. The V and J genes are TRBV15 and TRBJ1-5; TRBD1 aligns across 7 bases. Germline values: CDR1 LNHNV, CDR2 YYDKDF (reference sequence). CDR3 length: 16 residues. The trim removed 3 bases at V and 4 bases at J, leaving 9 bases unmatched.

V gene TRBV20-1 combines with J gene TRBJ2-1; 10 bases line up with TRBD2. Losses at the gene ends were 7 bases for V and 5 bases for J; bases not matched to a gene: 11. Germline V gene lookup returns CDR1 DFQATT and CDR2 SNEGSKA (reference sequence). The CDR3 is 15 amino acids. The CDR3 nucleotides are TGCAGTGTTTGGGAGCGGGGGGGCCTGGACAATGAGCAGTTCTTC. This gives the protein CSVWERGGLDNEQFF.

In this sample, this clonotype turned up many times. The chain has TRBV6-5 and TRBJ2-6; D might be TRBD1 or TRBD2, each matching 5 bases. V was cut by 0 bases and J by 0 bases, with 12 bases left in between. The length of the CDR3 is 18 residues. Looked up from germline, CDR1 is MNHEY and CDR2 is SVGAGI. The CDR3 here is CASSYSRDLYSGANVLTF. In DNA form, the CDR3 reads TGTGCCAGCAGTTACTCGAGGGACCTTTACTCTGGGGCCAACGTCCTGACTTTC.

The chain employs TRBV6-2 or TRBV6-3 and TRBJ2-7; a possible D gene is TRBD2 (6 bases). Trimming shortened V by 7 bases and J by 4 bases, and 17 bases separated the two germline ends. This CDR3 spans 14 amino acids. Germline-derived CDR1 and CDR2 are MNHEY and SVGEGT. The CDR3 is CASTEAGSGYEQYF. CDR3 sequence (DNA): TGTGCCAGCACCGAGGCGGGATCAGGGTACGAGCAGTACTTC.

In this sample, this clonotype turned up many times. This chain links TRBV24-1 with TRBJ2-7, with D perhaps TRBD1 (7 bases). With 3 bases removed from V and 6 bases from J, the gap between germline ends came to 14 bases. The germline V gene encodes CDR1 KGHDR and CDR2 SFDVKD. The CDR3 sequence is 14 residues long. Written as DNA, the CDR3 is TGTGCCACCAGTGATCTCGGAGGGGGCGGCGAGCAGTACTTC. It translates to CATSDLGGGGEQYF.

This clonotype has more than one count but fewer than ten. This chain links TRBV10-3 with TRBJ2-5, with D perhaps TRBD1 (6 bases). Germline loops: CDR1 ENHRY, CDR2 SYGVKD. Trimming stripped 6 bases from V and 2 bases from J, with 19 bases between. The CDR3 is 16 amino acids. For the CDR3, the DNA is TGTGCCATCAGCGGGTCCTTAGGGGGTATTCAAGAGACCCAGTACTTC. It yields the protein CAISGSLGGIQETQYF.

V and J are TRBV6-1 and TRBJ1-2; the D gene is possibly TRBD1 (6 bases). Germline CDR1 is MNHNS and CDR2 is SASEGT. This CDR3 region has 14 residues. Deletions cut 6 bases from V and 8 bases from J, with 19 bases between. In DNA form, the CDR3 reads TGTGCCAGCAGATCCACCACAGGGCCAGGCGGCTACACCTTC. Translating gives CASRSTTGPGGYTF.

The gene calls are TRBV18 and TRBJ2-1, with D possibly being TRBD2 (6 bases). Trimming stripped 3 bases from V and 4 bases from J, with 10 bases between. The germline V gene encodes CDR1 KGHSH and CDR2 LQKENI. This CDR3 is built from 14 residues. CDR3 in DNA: TGTGCCAGCTCACCGAGGGGACTTTACAATGAGCAGTTCTTC. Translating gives CASSPRGLYNEQFF.

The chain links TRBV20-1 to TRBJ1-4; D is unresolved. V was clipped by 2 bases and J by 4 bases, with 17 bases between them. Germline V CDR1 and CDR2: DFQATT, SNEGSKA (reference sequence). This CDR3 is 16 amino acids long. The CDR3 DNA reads TGCAGTGCTAGACCTGGAGGAGGGCCAAGTAATGAAAAACTGTTTTTT. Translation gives CSARPGGGPSNEKLFF.

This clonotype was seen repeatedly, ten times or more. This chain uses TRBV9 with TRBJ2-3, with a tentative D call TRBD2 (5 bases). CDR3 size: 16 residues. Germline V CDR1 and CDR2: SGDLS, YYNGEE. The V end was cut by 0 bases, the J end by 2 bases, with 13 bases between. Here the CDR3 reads CASSVGNSAYTDTQYF. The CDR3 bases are TGTGCCAGCAGCGTAGGGAATAGCGCCTACACAGATACGCAGTATTTT.

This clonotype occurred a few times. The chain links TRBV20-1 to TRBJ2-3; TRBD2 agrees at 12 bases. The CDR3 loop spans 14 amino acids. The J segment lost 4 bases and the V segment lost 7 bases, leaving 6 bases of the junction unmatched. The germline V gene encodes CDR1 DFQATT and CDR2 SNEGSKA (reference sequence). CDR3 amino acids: CSGRGLAGSDTQYF. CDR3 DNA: TGCAGTGGCCGGGGACTAGCGGGCTCAGATACGCAGTATTTT.

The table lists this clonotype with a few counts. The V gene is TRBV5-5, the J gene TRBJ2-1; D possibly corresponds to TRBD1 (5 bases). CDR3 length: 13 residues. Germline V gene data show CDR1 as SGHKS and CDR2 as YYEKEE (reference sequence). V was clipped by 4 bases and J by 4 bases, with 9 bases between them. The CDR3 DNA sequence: TGTGCCAGCAGCAGGGGCAGATACAATGAGCAGTTCTTC. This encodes CASSRGRYNEQFF. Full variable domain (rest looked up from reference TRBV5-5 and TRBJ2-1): DAGVTQSPTHLIKTRGQQVTLRCSPISGHKSVSWYQQVLGQGPQFIFQYYEKEERGRGNFPDRFSARQFPNYSSELNVNALLLGDSALYLCASSRGRYNEQFFGPGTRLTVL.

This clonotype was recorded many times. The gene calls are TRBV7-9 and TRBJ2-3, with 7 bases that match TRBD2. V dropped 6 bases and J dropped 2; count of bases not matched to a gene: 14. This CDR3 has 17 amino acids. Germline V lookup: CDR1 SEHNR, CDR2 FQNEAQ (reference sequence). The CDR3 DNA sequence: TGTGCCAGCAGGAGCTTTTGGGCTAGCGGACCCACAGATACGCAGTATTTT. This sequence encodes CASRSFWASGPTDTQYF.